This is a list of T cell receptor beta chains from one sample in a study of cytomegalovirus exposure and HLA in healthy donors. This table comes from immunoSEQ multiplex PCR, and its TCRdb copy is limited to in-frame clones, with some not included. Of some 90,000 clones listed, less than 80% are singletons. Material: PBMCs. Receptors originate from a boy aged 5-17 years in good health and CMV-seropositive. Each CDR3 is given with its conserved first and last residue. D genes are given only for firm matches. Only some rows state a clone size, as once, few, many or a class for expanded clones.

>once|NA|TRBV2|TRBJ1-1
CASSNYRDTEAFF
TGTGCCAGCAGTAACTACAGGGACACTGAAGCTTTCTTT
>NA|NA|TRBV6-6|TRBJ1-5
CASSRNDQGGNQPQHF
TGTGCCAGCAGTCGTAACGACCAGGGAGGGAATCAGCCCCAGCATTTT
>once|TRBD1|TRBV2|TRBJ2-5
CASRYRGLETQYF
TGTGCCAGCAGGTACAGGGGGCTAGAGACCCAGTACTTC
>NA|NA|TRBV15|TRBJ2-6
CATSRVADFSGANVLTF
TGTGCCACCAGCAGAGTGGCAGACTTCTCTGGGGCCAACGTCCTGACTTTC
>NA|TRBD1|TRBV30|TRBJ1-2
CAWGTGDAGYGYTF
TGTGCCTGGGGGACAGGGGATGCGGGCTATGGCTACACCTTC
>NA|TRBD2|TRBV7-3|TRBJ2-3
CASSRSGRITDTQYF
TGTGCCAGCAGCCGTAGCGGGAGAATCACAGATACGCAGTATTTT
>few|NA|TRBV6-5|TRBJ1-1
CASSYGAGWNTEAFF
TGTGCCAGCAGTTACGGGGCAGGGTGGAACACTGAAGCTTTCTTT
>NA|NA|TRBV6-4|TRBJ1-1
CASSDQSGSGETTEAFF
TGTGCCAGCAGTGACCAATCCGGTAGCGGGGAGACTACTGAAGCTTTCTTT
>NA|NA|TRBV27|TRBJ1-1
CASSLVQGVGRAEAFF
TGTGCCAGCAGTTTAGTTCAGGGTGTAGGGAGGGCTGAAGCTTTCTTT
>NA|TRBD2|TRBV5-4|TRBJ2-7
CASSSERGGPYEQYF
TGTGCCAGCAGCTCGGAGCGGGGAGGTCCCTACGAGCAGTACTTC